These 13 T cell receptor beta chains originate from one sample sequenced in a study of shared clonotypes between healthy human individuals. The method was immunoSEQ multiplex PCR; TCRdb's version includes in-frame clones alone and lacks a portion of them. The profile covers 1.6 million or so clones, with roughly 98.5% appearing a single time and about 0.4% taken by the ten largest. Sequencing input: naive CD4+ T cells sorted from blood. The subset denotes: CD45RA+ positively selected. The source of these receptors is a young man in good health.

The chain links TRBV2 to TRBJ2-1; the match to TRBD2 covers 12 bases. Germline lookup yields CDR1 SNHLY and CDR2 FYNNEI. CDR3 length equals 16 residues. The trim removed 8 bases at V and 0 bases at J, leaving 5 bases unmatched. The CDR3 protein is CASLGLAGSSYNEQFF. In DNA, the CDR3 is TGTGCCAGCCTTGGACTAGCGGGGTCCTCCTACAATGAGCAGTTCTTC.

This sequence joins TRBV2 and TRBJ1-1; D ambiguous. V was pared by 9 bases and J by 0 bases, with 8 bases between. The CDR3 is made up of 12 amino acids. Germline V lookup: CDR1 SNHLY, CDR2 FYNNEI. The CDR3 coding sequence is TGTGCCAGTCTTTTCATGAACACTGAAGCTTTCTTT. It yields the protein CASLFMNTEAFF.

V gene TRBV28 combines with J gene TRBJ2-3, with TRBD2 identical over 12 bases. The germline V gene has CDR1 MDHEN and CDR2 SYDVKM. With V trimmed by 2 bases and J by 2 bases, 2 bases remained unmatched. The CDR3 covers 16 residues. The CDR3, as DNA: TGTGCCAGCAGTTTAGGACTAGCGGGAAACACAGATACGCAGTATTTT. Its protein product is CASSLGLAGNTDTQYF. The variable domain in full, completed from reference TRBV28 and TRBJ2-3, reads DVKVTQSSRYLVKRTGEKVFLECVQDMDHENMFWYRQDPGLGLRLIYFSYDVKMKEKGDIPEGYSVSREKKERFSLILESASTNQTSMYLCASSLGLAGNTDTQYFGPGTRLTVL.

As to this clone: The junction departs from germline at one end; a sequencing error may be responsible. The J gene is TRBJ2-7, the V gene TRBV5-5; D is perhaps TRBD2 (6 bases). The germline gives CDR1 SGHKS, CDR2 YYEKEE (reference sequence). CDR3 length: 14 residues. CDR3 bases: TGTGCTAGCAGCTTTATCGGGAGTTCCTACGAGCAGTACTTC. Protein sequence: CASSFIGSSYEQYF.

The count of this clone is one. CDR3 region: CASSLKGQGNEKLFF. DNA for the CDR3: TGTGCCAGCAGCTTGAAGGGACAGGGTAATGAAAAACTGTTTTTT. The V gene is TRBV5-4, the J gene TRBJ1-4, with 9 bases lining up with TRBD1. The V gene end was trimmed by 1 base and the J gene end by 4 bases; junction bases not matched to a gene: 2. The CDR3 consists of 15 residues. The germline V gene has CDR1 SGHNT and CDR2 YYREEE (reference sequence).

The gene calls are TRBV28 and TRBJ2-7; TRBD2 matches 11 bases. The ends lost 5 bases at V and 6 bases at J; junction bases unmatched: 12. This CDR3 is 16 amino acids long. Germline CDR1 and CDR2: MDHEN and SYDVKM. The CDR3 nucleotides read TGTGCCAGCAGTAGGGCCTTAGCGGGAGGGCCCTTCGAGCAGTACTTC. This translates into CASSRALAGGPFEQYF.

This CDR3 is CASSNWTREVKCYTF. The CDR3 coding sequence is TGTGCCAGCAGTAACTGGACGAGAGAGGTAAAATGCTACACCTTC. The chain uses TRBV6-1 and TRBJ1-2; no reliable D call. The V end was cut by 5 bases, the J end by 9 bases, with 22 bases between. Per the germline V gene, CDR1 is MNHNS and CDR2 is SASEGT. The CDR3 has 15 amino acids.

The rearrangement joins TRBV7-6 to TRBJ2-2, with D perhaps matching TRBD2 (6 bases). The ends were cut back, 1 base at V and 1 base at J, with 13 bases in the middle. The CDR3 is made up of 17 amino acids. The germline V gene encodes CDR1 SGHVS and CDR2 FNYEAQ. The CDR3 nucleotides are TGTGCCAGCAGCTTAGGGAGGGTCAGAAAGAACACCGGGGAGCTGTTTTTT. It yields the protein CASSLGRVRKNTGELFF.

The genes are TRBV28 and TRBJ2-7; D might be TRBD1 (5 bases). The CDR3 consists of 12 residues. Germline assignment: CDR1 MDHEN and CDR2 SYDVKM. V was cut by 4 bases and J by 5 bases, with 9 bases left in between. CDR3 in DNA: TGTGCCAGCAGTTCCATGGGGCACGAGCAGTACTTC. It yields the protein CASSSMGHEQYF.

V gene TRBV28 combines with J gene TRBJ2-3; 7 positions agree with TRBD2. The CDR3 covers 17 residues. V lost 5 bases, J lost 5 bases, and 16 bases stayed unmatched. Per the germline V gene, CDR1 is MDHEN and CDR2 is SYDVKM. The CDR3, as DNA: TGTGCCAGCAGTCCCCTCGCGGCGGGAGTAATGGGAGATACGCAGTATTTT. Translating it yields CASSPLAAGVMGDTQYF.

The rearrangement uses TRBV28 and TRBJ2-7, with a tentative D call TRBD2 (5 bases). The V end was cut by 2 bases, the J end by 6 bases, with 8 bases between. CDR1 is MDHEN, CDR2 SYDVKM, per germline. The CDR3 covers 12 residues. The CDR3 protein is CASSLARGEQYF. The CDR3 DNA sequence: TGTGCCAGCAGTTTAGCCCGGGGCGAGCAGTACTTC.

CDR3 sequence reads: CAGLWDPYEQYF. In DNA, the CDR3 is TGTGCCGGCTTATGGGACCCCTACGAGCAGTACTTC. The rearrangement links TRBV2 to TRBJ2-7; D might be TRBD1 or TRBD2, each matching 5 bases. Germline CDR1 is SNHLY and CDR2 is FYNNEI. The CDR3 extends over 12 amino acids. V was pared by 11 bases and J by 2 bases, with 13 bases between.

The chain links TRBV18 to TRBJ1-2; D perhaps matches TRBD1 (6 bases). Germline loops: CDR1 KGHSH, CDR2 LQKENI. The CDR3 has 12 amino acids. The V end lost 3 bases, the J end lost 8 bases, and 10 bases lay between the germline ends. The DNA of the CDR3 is TGTGCCAGCTCACCCGGACAGCAAGGCTACACCTTC. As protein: CASSPGQQGYTF. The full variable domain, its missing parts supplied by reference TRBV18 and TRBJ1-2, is NAGVMQNPRHLVRRRGQEARLRCSPMKGHSHVYWYRQLPEEGLKFMVYLQKENIIDESGMPKERFSAEFPKEGPSILRIQQVVRGDSAAYFCASSPGQQGYTFGSGTRLTVV.